These T cell receptor beta chains were read from a single sample in a study of shared clonotypes between healthy human individuals. Method: immunoSEQ multiplex PCR; TCRdb's copy keeps in-frame clones and lacks some. This sample carries millions of clones, 85% to 95% of them seen once, and the ten largest clones take approximately 1.7%. The sequenced sample was naive CD8+ T cells from PBMCs. The origin of the receptors is a man aged 18 to 30 in good health. Some clones in this sample may be carry-over from other donors' samples. The CDR3 runs from the conserved cysteine through the conserved F or W. The D gene is left open where the match is weak. Size tells how often a clone was seen (once, few, many) or the class of an expanded clone, and some rows leave it out.

clone_size,v_call,j_call,d_call,cdr3_nt,cdr3_aa
.,TRBV14,TRBJ2-7,TRBD2,TGTGCCAGCAGCCAGGGGCGCGGGAGTACTCGGGAGCAGTACTTC,CASSQGRGSTREQYF
.,TRBV27,TRBJ1-2,TRBD1,TGTGCCAGCAGTTCAGGACAGGGGCTCTATGGCTACACCTTC,CASSSGQGLYGYTF
.,TRBV4-2,TRBJ1-2,.,TGTGCCAGCAGCCAAGGGGAGGGATTGATAACTAACTATGGCTACACCTTC,CASSQGEGLITNYGYTF
.,TRBV29-1,TRBJ2-7,.,TGCAGCGCCCTCGACATGATGGAGCAGTACTTC,CSALDMMEQYF
.,TRBV28,TRBJ2-1,TRBD2,TGTGCCAGCAGTTTTTCGGGACTAGCTTACAATGAGCAGTTCTTC,CASSFSGLAYNEQFF
.,TRBV11-2,TRBJ2-5,.,TGTGCCAGCAGCCCCGGGATCCTCCAAGAGACCCAGTACTTC,CASSPGILQETQYF
.,TRBV7-8,TRBJ1-4,.,TGTGCCAGCAGCTTAGCCGCCGGGAATAATGAAAAACTGTTTTTT,CASSLAAGNNEKLFF
.,TRBV15,TRBJ2-7,.,TGTGCCACCAGCAGAGATCTATACCGGGACACACGCTACTACGAGCAGTACTTC,CATSRDLYRDTRYYEQYF
.,TRBV1,TRBJ2-7,.,TGCACCAGCAGCCAAGAAGGACTAGCGGGAGATAGGTACGAGCAGTACTTC,CTSSQEGLAGDRYEQYF
.,TRBV21-1,TRBJ1-3,.,TGTGCCAGCAGCAAACCGGGACAGGCGAACTCTGGAAACACCATATATTTT,CASSKPGQANSGNTIYF
.,TRBV19,TRBJ1-5,TRBD1,TGTGCCAGTAGTGACAGGGTTAATCAGCCCCAGCATTTT,CASSDRVNQPQHF
.,TRBV7-9,TRBJ1-4,.,TGTGCCAGCGAGGAGGGCTGGGGGACGGATAATGAAAAACTGTTTTTT,CASEEGWGTDNEKLFF
.,TRBV29-1,TRBJ2-7,TRBD2,TGCAGCGTTAGCGGGACCTCCTACGAGCAGTACTTC,CSVSGTSYEQYF
.,TRBV7-9,TRBJ2-7,.,TGTGCCAGCAGCTCAAGGACGTTCACCTACGAGCAGTACTTC,CASSSRTFTYEQYF
.,TRBV19,TRBJ2-7,TRBD2,TGTGCCAGTAGTATTTCGAGATTGGCCAGCGGGAGGGCTCTGGACGAGCAGTACTTC,CASSISRLASGRALDEQYF
.,TRBV9,TRBJ2-1,.,TGTGCCAGCAGCGGTAGGACAAGGAGCAATGAGCAGTTCTTC,CASSGRTRSNEQFF
.,TRBV9,TRBJ2-7,TRBD2,TGTGCCAGCAGCCCCGGGACTACGCGTCCCTACGAGCAGTACTTC,CASSPGTTRPYEQYF
.,TRBV27,TRBJ1-2,.,TGTGCCAGCAGTTTTTTAGGGGGGAACTATGGCTACACCTTC,CASSFLGGNYGYTF
.,TRBV5-1,TRBJ2-1,TRBD1,TGCGCCAGCAGCTTGGGGACCCCAGGGGGCCGAGAGCAGTTCTTC,CASSLGTPGGREQFF
once,TRBV7-8,TRBJ1-2,.,TGTGCCAGCAGCGACCAGACTTTGATGGGCTACACCTTC,CASSDQTLMGYTF
.,TRBV28,TRBJ2-7,.,TGTGCCAGCAGTTTACTCGACTTGAGTACTGGCGAGCAGTACTTC,CASSLLDLSTGEQYF
.,TRBV6-7,TRBJ2-2,.,TGTGCCAGCAGTTATGGAGGATTTGAGGACGAAACCGGGGAGCTGTTTTTT,CASSYGGFEDETGELFF
.,TRBV7-6,TRBJ1-2,TRBD1,TGTGCCAGCAGCCCCCGGGACAGCTATGGCTACACCTTC,CASSPRDSYGYTF
.,TRBV27,TRBJ2-7,.,TGTGCCAGCAGTTCTCTTAGCGGCCAAGACGAGCAGTACTTC,CASSSLSGQDEQYF
.,TRBV14,TRBJ2-2,TRBD1,TGTGCCAGCAGCCAGGGACAGGGCCTCACCGGGGAGCTGTTTTTT,CASSQGQGLTGELFF
.,TRBV4-1,TRBJ2-1,TRBD1,TGCGCCAGCAGCCACCTCCCGGGACAGGGTGTATGGACTGAGCAGTTCTTC,CASSHLPGQGVWTEQFF
once,TRBV19,TRBJ2-7,TRBD2,TGTGCCAGCGCTAGCGGAAGCTCCTACGAGCAGTACTTC,CASASGSSYEQYF
.,TRBV30,TRBJ1-4,.,TGTGCCTGGAGTGTAGGTCTCCATTGGGAACTGTTTTTT,CAWSVGLHWELFF
.,TRBV7-6,TRBJ2-1,.,TGTGCCAGCAGCTTATTATTTGGACTTGGGTCCTACAATGAGCAGTTCTTC,CASSLLFGLGSYNEQFF
.,TRBV6-5,TRBJ2-5,TRBD1,TGTGCCAGCAGCCTATCCGGGACAGACGAAGAGACCCAGTACTTC,CASSLSGTDEETQYF
.,TRBV4-3,TRBJ2-2,.,TGCGCCAGCAGCCAAGGCCTAGGAATTAACACCGGGGAGCTGTTTTTT,CASSQGLGINTGELFF
.,TRBV15,TRBJ2-7,.,TGTGCCACCAGCAGAGAACTGACCGCGAGCTCCTACGAGCAGTACTTC,CATSRELTASSYEQYF
.,TRBV7-3,TRBJ2-2,.,TGTGCCAGCGGGGGCGGCGGCAGCACCGGGGAGCTGTTTTTT,CASGGGGSTGELFF
.,TRBV6-5,TRBJ2-5,.,TGTGCCAGCAGTCTCCACTTGACATACCCGGAGACCCAGTACTTC,CASSLHLTYPETQYF
.,TRBV21-1,TRBJ2-7,.,.,CASSPDRVGVGIETTTKTYEQYF
.,TRBV12-5,TRBJ2-1,.,TGTGCTAGTGGTTTGGAGGGGAGCTCCTACAATGAGCAGTTCTTC,CASGLEGSSYNEQFF
.,TRBV5-1,TRBJ2-2,.,TGCGCCAGCAGCCCTCGGGAGTACACCGGGGAGCTGTTTTTT,CASSPREYTGELFF
.,TRBV5-1,TRBJ2-7,.,TGCGCCAGCAGCTTGGGGGGATCTTCTTGGGAGCAGTACTTC,CASSLGGSSWEQYF
.,TRBV7-9,TRBJ2-7,TRBD1,TGTGCCAGCAGCTTATCAGGGGGCTCTTCCTACGAGCAGTACTTC,CASSLSGGSSYEQYF
.,TRBV28,TRBJ2-1,TRBD2,TGTGCCAGCAGTTTTCCGGGACTAAGCGGCTACAATGAGCAGTTCTTC,CASSFPGLSGYNEQFF
.,TRBV28,TRBJ2-3,.,TGTGCCAGCACAAGAACGACAGTTATCACAGATACGCAGTATTTT,CASTRTTVITDTQYF
once,TRBV19,TRBJ1-5,.,TGTGCCAGTAGGGATCAGGGCCTATCCCTTCAGCCCCAGCATTTT,CASRDQGLSLQPQHF